Listed below are T cell receptor beta chains from one sample, sequenced in a study of OX40 agonist ivuxolimab in advanced cancers. TCRdb's table, derived via immunoSEQ multiplex PCR, lists solely in-frame clones and lacks some. This sample has 70,000 to 95,000 clones, with about 91% found just once. The specimen comprised CD4+ or CD8+ T cells sorted from blood, sampled in a trial of the OX40 agonist ivuxolimab. These receptors were taken from an adult with an advanced solid tumor such as melanoma, head and neck, liver or kidney cancer. Each CDR3 is given with its conserved first and last residue. A D gene is named only where the DNA matches it firmly. Size values are once, few and many counts, or a class for expanded clones, and some rows have none.

V: TRBV18
size: NA
J: TRBJ2-5
D: TRBD1
DNA: TGTGCCAGCTCACCACCGTCTCTTCAGGCATCGACAGGGGAGTACTTC
CDR3: CASSPPSLQASTGEYF

V: TRBV6-5
size: NA
J: TRBJ2-7
D: NA
DNA: TGTGCCAGCAGCCCCGTGGGTTTGGGGGGCTACGAGCAGTACTTC
CDR3: CASSPVGLGGYEQYF

V: TRBV6-1
size: NA
J: TRBJ2-7
D: NA
DNA: TGTGCCAGCAGTCCTAGGTTTTACAGGGAGCAGTACTTC
CDR3: CASSPRFYREQYF

V: TRBV5-1
size: NA
J: TRBJ2-5
D: NA
DNA: TGCGCCAGCAGCCTAGGACAAGAAGAGACCCAGTACTTC
CDR3: CASSLGQEETQYF

V: TRBV29-1
size: NA
J: TRBJ2-1
D: TRBD2
DNA: TGCAGCGTTGAACTAGCGGGAGCAGATGAGCAGTTCTTC
CDR3: CSVELAGADEQFF

V: TRBV4-1
size: NA
J: TRBJ2-7
D: NA
DNA: TGCGCCAGCAGCCAAACCCCGGACAGCAGCTCCTACGAGCAGTACTTC
CDR3: CASSQTPDSSSYEQYF

V: TRBV7-8
size: NA
J: TRBJ2-7
D: TRBD2
DNA: TGTGCCAGCAGCTTAGGGCGGTCTAGCGGTTACGAGCAGTACTTC
CDR3: CASSLGRSSGYEQYF

V: TRBV5-4
size: NA
J: TRBJ1-1
D: NA
DNA: TGTGCCAGCAGCTTGGACCTTATGAACACTGAAGCTTTCTTT
CDR3: CASSLDLMNTEAFF

V: TRBV18
size: NA
J: TRBJ2-3
D: TRBD1
DNA: TGTGCCAGCTCAGTACAGGGGCAAAGCACAGATACGCAGTATTTT
CDR3: CASSVQGQSTDTQYF

V: TRBV6-1
size: NA
J: TRBJ2-2
D: NA
DNA: TGTGCCAGCAGTGAAGGGGGATTACCCGGGGAGCTGTTTTTT
CDR3: CASSEGGLPGELFF

V: TRBV11-2
size: NA
J: TRBJ2-7
D: NA
DNA: TGTGCCAGCAGTCGTCAACAGGGAGGGGGAGGCGAGCAGTACTTC
CDR3: CASSRQQGGGGEQYF

V: TRBV7-6
size: NA
J: TRBJ2-3
D: TRBD2
DNA: TGTGCCAGCAGCTTAGGCTCGAGACTAGCCTACACAGATACGCAGTATTTT
CDR3: CASSLGSRLAYTDTQYF

V: TRBV10-3
size: NA
J: TRBJ2-2
D: TRBD2
DNA: TGTGCCATCAGTGCTTTAGGCGGGAGTGGGGAGCTGTTTTTT
CDR3: CAISALGGSGELFF

V: TRBV6-8
size: NA
J: TRBJ1-2
D: NA
DNA: TGTGCCAGCAACGATAACGACAGATCCTATGGCTACACCTTC
CDR3: CASNDNDRSYGYTF

V: TRBV30
size: NA
J: TRBJ2-3
D: NA
DNA: TGTGCCTGGAGTAGGTGGGAGGATACGCAGTATTTT
CDR3: CAWSRWEDTQYF

V: TRBV14
size: NA
J: TRBJ2-1
D: TRBD1
DNA: TGTGCCAGCAGCCTGGGACAGGTTTACAATGAGCAGTTCTTC
CDR3: CASSLGQVYNEQFF

V: TRBV6-6
size: few
J: TRBJ1-4
D: NA
DNA: TGTGCCAGCAGTCGGATGGATGAAAAACTGTTTTTT
CDR3: CASSRMDEKLFF

V: TRBV7-9
size: NA
J: TRBJ2-2
D: TRBD1
DNA: TGTGCCAGCAGCCTAAGACAGGGGGACACCGGGGAGCTGTTTTTT
CDR3: CASSLRQGDTGELFF

V: TRBV7-6
size: NA
J: TRBJ2-7
D: NA
DNA: TGTGCCAGCAGCTTAGCTGGCCGCGGAGAGCAGTACTTC
CDR3: CASSLAGRGEQYF

V: TRBV6-5
size: NA
J: TRBJ1-1
D: NA
DNA: TGTGCCAGCAGGGGGCTGGGGCACCCCGAACCGCTCGCTTTCTTT
CDR3: CASRGLGHPEPLAFF

V: TRBV20-1
size: NA
J: TRBJ2-5
D: NA
DNA: TGCAGTCCAACACTAGGGGAGACCCAGTACTTC
CDR3: CSPTLGETQYF

V: TRBV5-6
size: NA
J: TRBJ2-7
D: NA
DNA: TGTGCCAGCAGCTTGGCTGGGGGGGCGTCTCACGAGCAGTACTTC
CDR3: CASSLAGGASHEQYF

V: TRBV7-6
size: NA
J: TRBJ2-3
D: TRBD2
DNA: TGTGCCAGCAGCCGGACTAGCGGGAGGGCCGGAGATACGCAGTATTTT
CDR3: CASSRTSGRAGDTQYF

V: TRBV6-5
size: NA
J: TRBJ2-7
D: NA
DNA: TGTGCCAGCAGTAGAGGGCCGGGGAACGAGCAGTACTTC
CDR3: CASSRGPGNEQYF

V: TRBV5-1
size: NA
J: TRBJ2-1
D: TRBD2
DNA: TGCGCCAGCAGCTTGAAGGTGCTCAGCGGGGGGTTTCGGGAGCAGTTCTTC
CDR3: CASSLKVLSGGFREQFF

V: TRBV6-5
size: NA
J: TRBJ2-7
D: TRBD1
DNA: TGTGCCAGCAGTTACGGACAGGGAACGAGCTCCTACGAGCAGTACTTC
CDR3: CASSYGQGTSSYEQYF

V: TRBV25-1
size: NA
J: TRBJ2-7
D: TRBD1
DNA: TGTGCCAGCAGTGATCCGGGACAGGGGCGCGAGCAGTACTTC
CDR3: CASSDPGQGREQYF

V: TRBV7-9
size: NA
J: TRBJ1-1
D: NA
DNA: TGTGCCAGCAGCTTAAGGACGAACACTGAAGCTTTCTTT
CDR3: CASSLRTNTEAFF

V: TRBV18
size: NA
J: TRBJ2-5
D: NA
DNA: TGTGCCAGCTCTCCGGGCTGGGCCGACTACCAAGAGACCCAGTACTTC
CDR3: CASSPGWADYQETQYF

V: TRBV6-1
size: NA
J: TRBJ1-5
D: NA
DNA: TGTGCCAGCAGCGGGCAGGGGTATAGCAATCAGCCCCAGCATTTT
CDR3: CASSGQGYSNQPQHF

V: TRBV6-5
size: NA
J: TRBJ2-3
D: NA
DNA: TGTGCCAGCAGTTTACAGGGCAGGAGCACAGATACGCAGTATTTT
CDR3: CASSLQGRSTDTQYF

V: TRBV30
size: NA
J: TRBJ2-7
D: NA
DNA: TGTGCCTGGAGCCCTTCGGTGAGCGAGCAGTACTTC
CDR3: CAWSPSVSEQYF

V: TRBV19
size: NA
J: TRBJ2-3
D: TRBD2
DNA: TGTGCCAGTAGTATTCGAGCGGGGGGGCCGACGGATACGCAGTATTTT
CDR3: CASSIRAGGPTDTQYF

V: TRBV7-2
size: NA
J: TRBJ2-5
D: NA
DNA: TGTGCCAGCAGCTTAAATGCAGAGACCCAGTACTTC
CDR3: CASSLNAETQYF

V: TRBV18
size: once
J: TRBJ2-3
D: NA
DNA: TGTGCCAGCTCACCACCTTCCCGGCACACAGATACGCAGTATTTT
CDR3: CASSPPSRHTDTQYF

V: TRBV27
size: NA
J: TRBJ1-2
D: TRBD1
DNA: TGTGCCAGCAGAACAGGGGGTGACTATGGCTACACCTTC
CDR3: CASRTGGDYGYTF

V: TRBV4-1
size: NA
J: TRBJ2-1
D: TRBD2
DNA: TGCGCCAGCAGCCAAGATGGCTGGACTAGCGGGGGGGCGAGGTACAATGAGCAGTTCTTC
CDR3: CASSQDGWTSGGARYNEQFF

V: TRBV7-3
size: NA
J: TRBJ2-1
D: NA
DNA: TGTGCCAGCAGCTCATCCATCTGGCAGTTCTTC
CDR3: CASSSSIWQFF

V: TRBV6-5
size: once
J: TRBJ2-7
D: NA
DNA: TGTGCCAGCAGTTATGACAGATTATACGAGCAGTACTTC
CDR3: CASSYDRLYEQYF

V: TRBV10-2
size: NA
J: TRBJ2-2
D: NA
DNA: TGCGCCAGCAGTGCCCTGGACAGTACCGGGGAGCTGTTTTTT
CDR3: CASSALDSTGELFF

V: TRBV10-1
size: NA
J: TRBJ2-2
D: TRBD1
DNA: TGCGCCAGCAGTGAGTTTGGACAGGGGGGAACCGGGGAGCTGTTTTTT
CDR3: CASSEFGQGGTGELFF

V: TRBV10-3
size: NA
J: TRBJ1-3
D: NA
DNA: TGTGCCATCAGTGATGGGGGGAAAGGTGACACCATATATTTT
CDR3: CAISDGGKGDTIYF

V: TRBV30
size: NA
J: TRBJ1-2
D: NA
DNA: TGTGCCTGGAGCAGAGAAGTCCATTCAGGGGGCTACACCTTC
CDR3: CAWSREVHSGGYTF

V: TRBV30
size: few
J: TRBJ1-6
D: NA
DNA: TGTGCCTTGGTCGGGGATCCGCCCCATTCACCCCTCCACTTT
CDR3: CALVGDPPHSPLHF

V: TRBV5-5
size: NA
J: TRBJ1-5
D: NA
DNA: TGTGCCAGCAGCTTCGGTAGTGGGGAACAGCCCCAGCATTTT
CDR3: CASSFGSGEQPQHF

V: TRBV9
size: NA
J: TRBJ2-7
D: NA
DNA: TGTGCCAGCAGCGTAGGAGCGGATTCCTACGAGCAGTACTTC
CDR3: CASSVGADSYEQYF

V: TRBV19
size: NA
J: TRBJ1-5
D: NA
DNA: TGTGCCATCAAAGGGGGGGCAGGACAGCCCCAGCATTTT
CDR3: CAIKGGAGQPQHF

V: TRBV19
size: NA
J: TRBJ1-5
D: NA
DNA: TGTGCCAGTAAGCGGAAGGGTGACCAGCCCCAGCATTTT
CDR3: CASKRKGDQPQHF

V: TRBV5-8
size: NA
J: TRBJ2-5
D: NA
DNA: TGTGCCAGCAGCTTGGGGGCTGGGGAGCAAGAGACCCAGTACTTC
CDR3: CASSLGAGEQETQYF

V: TRBV6-5
size: NA
J: TRBJ1-6
D: NA
DNA: TGTGCCAGCAGCAGAAGCCGGGACATCGACTCACCCCTCCACTTT
CDR3: CASSRSRDIDSPLHF

V: TRBV2
size: NA
J: TRBJ1-1
D: NA
DNA: TGTGCCAGCATAGGGGCGGGGAGGAACACTGAAGCTTTCTTT
CDR3: CASIGAGRNTEAFF

V: TRBV25-1
size: NA
J: TRBJ2-5
D: NA
DNA: TGTGCCAGCAGTTTGACTTCAGGGAGGGGGCAAGAGACCCAGTACTTC
CDR3: CASSLTSGRGQETQYF

V: TRBV18
size: NA
J: TRBJ2-1
D: NA
DNA: TGTGCCAGCTCACTTCGTCGGGCCACTAATGAGCAGTTCTTC
CDR3: CASSLRRATNEQFF

V: TRBV19
size: NA
J: TRBJ2-2
D: NA
DNA: TGTGCCAGTAGTAACCACGCGAACACCGGGGAGCTGTTTTTT
CDR3: CASSNHANTGELFF

V: TRBV7-9
size: NA
J: TRBJ2-5
D: TRBD2
DNA: TGTGCCAGCAGCTTACTAGCGGAAGAGACCCAGTACTTC
CDR3: CASSLLAEETQYF

V: TRBV6-5
size: NA
J: TRBJ1-2
D: TRBD1
DNA: TGTGCCAGCAGTTCCCGGACAGGCGACATCTATGGCTACACCTTC
CDR3: CASSSRTGDIYGYTF

V: TRBV5-1
size: once
J: TRBJ1-5
D: NA
DNA: TGCGCCAGACAGACCCTGAGGAGCAATCAGCCCCAGCATTTT
CDR3: CARQTLRSNQPQHF